This TCR beta chain was identified during a study of T cell clonotyping in hematopoietic cell transplantation. General study results and limits: Pathologically expanded recipient clonotypes increased progressively from day 30 to day 180 as diversity fell. Higher Inverse Simpson Index values in graft donor and pretransplant recipient predicted broader posttransplant TCR diversity. Cells were unsorted, so CD4 and CD8 contributions were not separated.

Samples: about 28 days before transplant, then days 30, 100 and 180 after. The germline V gene encodes CDR1 SQVTM and CDR2 ANQGSEA. There are 13 residues in the CDR3. V was shortened by 6 bases and J by 8 bases, with 16 bases between the two germline ends. Sequenced by immunoSEQ multiplex PCR; TCRdb stores in-frame clones only, minus some. The table shows 10,000 or so clones, with approximately 87% occurring only once. In regard to this clone: Its antigen is unidentified.

This TCR was recovered from a human patient who had an allogeneic stem cell transplant, so the T cells may come from the graft donor. The donor label of this sample is uncertain. Some clones in this sample may be carry-over from other donors' samples. V is TRBV29-1 and J is TRBJ1-4; D is perhaps TRBD1 (6 bases). This material consisted of PBMCs, taken 180 days after allogeneic stem cell transplant. CDR3 DNA: TGCAGCGTGAGGGGGGGGCTTGGAGAAAAACTGTTTTTT. As protein: CSVRGGLGEKLFF.